These 15 T cell receptor beta chains share one sample of origin, sequenced in a study of T cells in localized non-small cell lung cancer (dated by TCRdb to between 2020 and 2021). The method was the immunoSEQ multiplex PCR assay. TCRdb obtained this table from immuneACCESS and retained in-frame rearrangements with V and J assigned. These tables miss some clones; where compared with another copy, unresolved V genes account for less than half of the shortfall, and the remainder is unexplained. For this sample there are about 21,000 clones; approximately 85% appear just once. 30% of the sample is in the top ten clones. The sample here was peripheral blood mononuclear cells, taken before any cancer treatment. Every receptor here comes from an older male donor with stage II lung adenocarcinoma.

The V gene is TRBV27, the J gene TRBJ2-1; perhaps TRBD2 as D (6 bases). Trimming took off 5 bases at V and 2 bases at J, with 13 bases between the two ends. This CDR3 comprises 15 residues. Looked up from germline, CDR1 is MNHEY and CDR2 is SMNVEV (reference sequence). The CDR3 reads CASSGWGVTYNEQFF. CDR3 DNA sequence: TGTGCCAGCAGTGGCTGGGGGGTAACCTACAATGAGCAGTTCTTC.

This chain uses TRBV18 with TRBJ1-1; D possibly corresponds to TRBD1 (6 bases). V lost 3 bases, J lost 0 bases, and 11 bases lay in between. The CDR3 runs 15 residues. CDR1 KGHSH and CDR2 LQKENI come from the germline V gene. CDR3 in amino acids: CASSPRGGMNTEAFF. CDR3 bases: TGTGCCAGCTCACCCCGGGGGGGCATGAACACTGAAGCTTTCTTT.

This chain links TRBV6-6 with TRBJ2-1, with D possibly matching TRBD2 (5 bases). The CDR3 extends over 13 amino acids. Germline V CDR1 and CDR2: MNHNY, SVGAGI (reference sequence). V was shortened by 4 bases and J by 8 bases, with 12 bases between the two germline ends. CDR3 DNA: TGTGCCAGCAGTTTAAGAGGGATCCATGAGCAGTTCTTC. It specifies CASSLRGIHEQFF.

The J gene is TRBJ2-7, the V gene TRBV5-4, with a tentative D call TRBD2 (5 bases). CDR1 and CDR2 from the germline V gene are SGHNT and YYREEE (reference sequence). CDR3 length: 13 residues. V lost 7 bases and J 4 bases, leaving 15 bases between the germline ends. The CDR3 bases are TGTGCCAGCGCTTATCGGGGAAATTACGAGCAGTACTTC. It encodes CASAYRGNYEQYF.

V is TRBV28 and J is TRBJ2-2, with D perhaps matching TRBD1 (5 bases). Trimming took 8 bases from V and 6 from J, leaving 25 bases between them. This CDR3 spans 17 amino acids. Per the germline V gene, CDR1 is MDHEN and CDR2 is SYDVKM. CDR3 sequence reads: CASVPESTGWLAGELFF. CDR3 in DNA: TGTGCCAGCGTCCCCGAATCAACAGGCTGGTTGGCCGGGGAGCTGTTTTTT.

The chain recombines TRBV11-1 with TRBJ2-5; D unclear. V was pared by 4 bases and J by 3 bases, with 12 bases between. CDR3 size: 14 residues. The germline V gene has CDR1 SGHAT and CDR2 FQDESV (reference sequence). CDR3 sequence reads: CASSSQDAKETQYF. The CDR3 nucleotides read TGTGCCAGCAGCTCCCAGGACGCTAAAGAGACCCAGTACTTC.

The chain uses TRBV6-1 and TRBJ2-1, with TRBD1 matching 8 bases. CDR3 length equals 14 residues. The junction had 5 bases not matched to a gene; V was cut back by 4 bases and J by 6 bases. Germline lookup yields CDR1 MNHNS and CDR2 SASEGT. The CDR3 region has the DNA TGTGCCAGCAGTGGGTCAACAGGGGGCAATGAGCAGTTCTTC. This encodes CASSGSTGGNEQFF.

The rearrangement links TRBV11-2 to TRBJ2-1; D is unclear. The V gene's germline CDR1 is SGHAT and CDR2 FQNNGV. The CDR3 spans 15 residues. Trimming shortened V by 2 bases and J by 0 bases, and 8 bases separated the two germline ends. CDR3 in DNA: TGTGCCAGCAGCTTACCAACCCGCTCCTACAATGAGCAGTTCTTC. Amino acids: CASSLPTRSYNEQFF.

The gene calls are TRBV4-1 and TRBJ1-1; D remains ambiguous. CDR3 size: 13 residues. CDR1 MGHRA and CDR2 YSYEKL come from the germline V gene. Trimming removed 3 bases at V and 6 bases at J, with 11 bases between. Written as DNA, the CDR3 is TGCGCCAGCAGCCAGACGCGGGGTTCTGAAGCTTTCTTT. Translated: CASSQTRGSEAFF.

This chain joins TRBV11-2 and TRBJ2-7; perhaps D is TRBD1 or TRBD2 (5 bases each). V gave up 4 bases and J gave up 6 bases, with 13 bases separating them. The CDR3 spans 13 residues. CDR1 and CDR2 from the germline V gene are SGHAT and FQNNGV. CDR3 coding DNA: TGTGCCAGCAGCTCGAGGGGTCGGCGCGAGCAGTACTTC. This codes for CASSSRGRREQYF.

The chain couples TRBV6-4 to TRBJ2-3; TRBD2 matches 11 bases. Germline loops: CDR1 MRHNA, CDR2 SNTAGT. Trimming at V came to 5 bases and at J to 3 bases, leaving 4 bases not matched to a gene. CDR3 length: 15 amino acids. In DNA form, the CDR3 reads TGTGCCAGCAGTCGTAGCGGGAGGGAAACAGATACGCAGTATTTT. It is translated as CASSRSGRETDTQYF.

The chain has TRBV28 and TRBJ1-5, with D possibly TRBD1 on 5 matching bases. Trimming left V 3 bases short and J 2 bases short, with 11 bases between. The germline V gene has CDR1 MDHEN and CDR2 SYDVKM. The CDR3 spans 15 residues. The CDR3 protein is CASSFAGVGNQPQHF. In nucleotides, the CDR3 is TGTGCCAGCAGTTTCGCGGGGGTTGGCAATCAGCCCCAGCATTTT.

J is TRBJ2-2 and V is TRBV19, with 9 bases identical to TRBD2. The length of the CDR3 is 14 residues. The ends lost 5 bases at V and 6 bases at J; junction bases unmatched: 4. CDR1 and CDR2 (germline): LNHDA, SQIVND (reference sequence). This chain's CDR3 is CASSEWTSAGELFF. As DNA, the CDR3 is TGTGCCAGTAGTGAGTGGACTAGCGCCGGGGAGCTGTTTTTT.

The chain links TRBV5-5 to TRBJ2-7; 12 bases fit TRBD2. The CDR3 contains 13 residues. The junction had 8 bases not matched to a gene; V was cut back by 5 bases and J by 11 bases. In germline, CDR1 is SGHKS, CDR2 YYEKEE (reference sequence). CDR3 in DNA: TGTGCCAGCAGTCTTCGACTAGCGGGAGATGAGTACTTC. Protein: CASSLRLAGDEYF.

V and J are TRBV27 and TRBJ1-2; D uncertain. Trimming shortened V by 6 bases and J by 7 bases, and 15 bases separated the two germline ends. This CDR3 has 13 residues. Germline CDR1 reads MNHEY; CDR2 reads SMNVEV (reference sequence). CDR3 loop: CASSARNRFGYTF. In DNA form, the CDR3 reads TGTGCCAGCAGCGCGCGGAATAGGTTTGGCTACACCTTC.